The 31 T cell receptor beta chains given below trace back to one sample, sequenced in a study of CD4 T cells in relation to SARS-CoV-2 and coronaviruses (dated by TCRdb to about 2021). Their antigens remain unidentified. Libraries were constructed by the immunoSEQ multiplex PCR assay. TCRdb took this table from immuneACCESS and kept in-frame rearrangements with V and J called. Such tables lack part of the clones; where checked against another copy, unresolved V genes explain under half of the gap, and the rest is unexplained. This sample is represented by about 36,000 clones; about three quarters of them were singletons. Approximately 2.8% of the sample is in the top ten clones. Material: memory CD4+ T cells from PBMCs, cultured in vitro. This specimen's cell subset or site label, per the study, means: memory (non-naive) CD4+ T cells. These receptors originate from an adult with COVID-19.

V is TRBV7-3 and J is TRBJ2-1; D ambiguous. The length of the CDR3 is 14 residues. V lost 0 bases and J lost 4, with 7 bases in between. CDR1 and CDR2 from the germline V gene are SGHTA and FQGTGA. CDR3 protein: CASSLTAKYNEQFF. The CDR3 DNA reads TGTGCCAGCAGCTTAACGGCGAAGTACAATGAGCAGTTCTTC.

This rearrangement joins TRBV14 to TRBJ2-1; no reliable D call. The V end was cut by 1 base, the J end by 9 bases, with 10 bases between. The CDR3 length is 13 residues. Germline lookup yields CDR1 SGHDN and CDR2 FVKESK. For the CDR3, the DNA is TGTGCCAGCAGCCAAGTGTGGAAGGCTGAGCAGTTCTTC. Its translation is CASSQVWKAEQFF.

This chain connects TRBV29-1 to TRBJ1-1; TRBD1 matches at 12 bases. CDR1 is SQVTM, CDR2 ANQGSEA, per germline. The CDR3 is 14 residues long. Trimming cost V 3 bases and J 3 bases; bases outside gene matches: 2. As DNA, the CDR3 is TGCAGCGTTGACGGGGACAGGGGGCACACTGAAGCTTTCTTT. It specifies CSVDGDRGHTEAFF.

The chain has TRBV9 and TRBJ1-1; no reliable D call. V dropped 0 bases and J dropped 0 bases, with 6 bases sitting between them. The CDR3 consists of 14 residues. The germline CDR1 and CDR2 sequences are SGDLS and YYNGEE. CDR3 protein: CASSVAHLNTEAFF. In nucleotides, the CDR3 is TGTGCCAGCAGCGTAGCACACCTGAACACTGAAGCTTTCTTT.

This rearrangement joins TRBV18 to TRBJ2-3; D unresolved. The CDR3 sequence is 13 residues long. Trimming left V 0 bases short and J 5 bases short, with 6 bases between. The germline V gene has CDR1 KGHSH and CDR2 LQKENI. CDR3 coding DNA: TGTGCCAGCTCACCACCATTAGTAGATACGCAGTATTTT. It encodes CASSPPLVDTQYF. Combining the CDR3 with reference TRBV18 and TRBJ2-3 gives the whole variable domain NAGVMQNPRHLVRRRGQEARLRCSPMKGHSHVYWYRQLPEEGLKFMVYLQKENIIDESGMPKERFSAEFPKEGPSILRIQQVVRGDSAAYFCASSPPLVDTQYFGPGTRLTVL.

This chain links TRBV4-2 with TRBJ2-3; 9 bases are shared with TRBD2. This CDR3 is built from 15 residues. The junction had 2 bases not matched to a gene; V was cut back by 0 bases and J by 4 bases. Looked up from germline, CDR1 is LGHNA and CDR2 is YNFKEQ. The CDR3 reads CASSQEAGGPDTQYF. CDR3 sequence (DNA): TGTGCCAGCAGCCAAGAGGCGGGAGGGCCAGATACGCAGTATTTT.

The chain is built from TRBV7-9 and TRBJ2-5; 7 nucleotides agree with TRBD1. Germline CDR1 is SEHNR and CDR2 is FQNEAQ (reference sequence). The CDR3 runs 16 residues. V dropped 5 bases and J dropped 1; count of bases not matched to a gene: 10. CDR3: CASSPDLRDSQETQYF. Written as DNA, the CDR3 is TGTGCCAGCAGCCCGGACCTCCGGGACAGCCAAGAGACCCAGTACTTC.

The chain carries TRBV4-1 and TRBJ2-5, with D possibly being TRBD2 (5 bases). The V gene lost 1 base and the J gene lost 3 bases, with 15 bases spanning the gap. The CDR3 runs to 16 residues. CDR1 and CDR2 (germline): MGHRA, YSYEKL. The DNA of the CDR3 is TGCGCCAGCAGCCAAGGAGGGAGAATTGATAAAGAGACCCAGTACTTC. Translation: CASSQGGRIDKETQYF.

This rearrangement joins TRBV3-1 (or the pseudogene TRBV3-2) to TRBJ2-6; D possibly corresponds to TRBD2 (7 bases). CDR1 and CDR2 from the germline V gene are LGHDT and YNNKEL (reference sequence). The CDR3 loop spans 17 amino acids. The ends were cut back, 0 bases at V and 3 bases at J, with 12 bases in the middle. The CDR3 coding sequence is TGTGCCAGCAGCCAAGATTGGGGGGGCTTTGGGGCCAACGTCCTGACTTTC. Translating it yields CASSQDWGGFGANVLTF.

The chain is built from TRBV25-1 and TRBJ2-5, with TRBD2 as a possible D gene (6 bases). The CDR3 has 15 residues. Germline V lookup: CDR1 MGHDK, CDR2 SYGVNS. Trimming pared 6 bases from V and 4 bases from J, leaving 18 bases between. The CDR3 sequence: CASREGGRSGETQYF. DNA for the CDR3: TGTGCCAGCAGGGAAGGAGGGAGGAGTGGAGAGACCCAGTACTTC.

This clone showed up just once. The genes are TRBV24-1 and TRBJ2-4; 9 bases match TRBD2. The germline CDR1 and CDR2 sequences are KGHDR and SFDVKD. The J segment lost 2 bases and the V segment lost 2 bases, leaving 3 bases of the junction unmatched. CDR3 size: 16 residues. The CDR3 protein is CATSDSSGAPKNIQYF. CDR3 bases: TGTGCCACCAGTGATTCTAGCGGGGCACCCAAAAACATTCAGTACTTC.

The V gene is TRBV6-5, the J gene TRBJ2-2; the D is unclear. Germline CDR1 reads MNHEY; CDR2 reads SVGAGI. This CDR3 has 13 amino acids. V lost 8 bases and J 9 bases, leaving 16 bases between the germline ends. The CDR3 spells CASVTEVSRELFF. The CDR3 DNA reads TGTGCCAGCGTTACAGAAGTAAGCCGGGAGCTGTTTTTT.

DNA for the CDR3: TGCGCCAGCAGCTTGAGTCTAGCGGGTAGCACAGATACGCAGTATTTT. Translating gives CASSLSLAGSTDTQYF. This rearrangement joins TRBV5-1 to TRBJ2-3, with 8 bases identical to TRBD2. Trimming at V came to 1 base and at J to 0 bases, leaving 4 bases not matched to a gene. The germline V gene has CDR1 SGHRS and CDR2 YFSETQ. The CDR3 length is 16 residues.

V usage is TRBV6-5 and J usage is TRBJ2-7; 9 bases are shared with TRBD1. Germline V gene sequence: CDR1 MNHEY, CDR2 SVGAGI. There are 14 residues in the CDR3. Trimming cost V 6 bases and J 5 bases; bases outside gene matches: 8. CDR3 loop: CASRNPGQGHEQYF. The CDR3 DNA reads TGTGCCAGCAGAAATCCGGGACAGGGCCACGAGCAGTACTTC.

The CDR3 DNA sequence: TGTGCCAGCAGCTTGATGGGACTAGCGGGAGTTTCTTACAATGAGCAGTTCTTC. It translates to CASSLMGLAGVSYNEQFF. The chain has TRBV7-2 and TRBJ2-1, with 14 bases matching TRBD2. With V trimmed by 3 bases and J by 4 bases, 8 bases remained unmatched. Germline values: CDR1 SGHTA, CDR2 FQGNSA. The CDR3 is 18 amino acids. The variable domain in full, completed from reference TRBV7-2 and TRBJ2-1, reads GAGVSQSPSNKVTEKGKDVELRCDPISGHTALYWYRQSLGQGLEFLIYFQGNSAPDKSGLPSDRFSAERTGGSVSTLTIQRTQQEDSAVYLCASSLMGLAGVSYNEQFFGPGTRLTVL.

The chain uses TRBV20-1 and TRBJ1-6, with 9 nucleotides matching TRBD1. The germline gives CDR1 DFQATT, CDR2 SNEGSKA (reference sequence). Trimming took 3 bases from V and 6 from J; bases not matched to a gene: 9. The CDR3 runs to 16 residues. The CDR3 sequence is CSASLLPGQGNSPLHF. CDR3 nucleotide sequence: TGCAGTGCTAGTCTTTTACCGGGACAGGGTAATTCACCCCTCCACTTT.

This clone was counted only a few times. The chain couples TRBV11-2 to TRBJ2-7, with D hard to call. The germline V gene encodes CDR1 SGHAT and CDR2 FQNNGV. The CDR3 is 12 residues long. Trimming took 2 bases from V and 3 from J, leaving 5 bases between them. The CDR3 sequence is CASSLSRYEQYF. The CDR3 DNA is TGTGCCAGCAGCTTAAGTCGCTACGAGCAGTACTTC.

The V call is TRBV2, the J call TRBJ2-1; 7 positions match TRBD2. The CDR3 runs 14 residues. Germline V gene lookup returns CDR1 SNHLY and CDR2 FYNNEI. V dropped 4 bases and J dropped 7; count of bases not matched to a gene: 7. The CDR3 sequence: CASSGAGVWNEQFF. CDR3 sequence (DNA): TGTGCCAGCAGTGGGGCGGGAGTCTGGAATGAGCAGTTCTTC.

The V gene is TRBV28, the J gene TRBJ2-1; 10 bases fit TRBD1. This CDR3 has 15 residues. Per germline, CDR1 MDHEN and CDR2 SYDVKM. The V gene end was trimmed by 6 bases and the J gene end by 8 bases; junction bases not matched to a gene: 10. Here the CDR3 reads CASSAPGQGGDEQFF. CDR3 DNA: TGTGCCAGCAGCGCCCCCGGACAGGGGGGCGATGAGCAGTTCTTC. Filled out from reference TRBV28 and TRBJ2-1, the complete variable domain reads DVKVTQSSRYLVKRTGEKVFLECVQDMDHENMFWYRQDPGLGLRLIYFSYDVKMKEKGDIPEGYSVSREKKERFSLILESASTNQTSMYLCASSAPGQGGDEQFFGPGTRLTVL.

The chain uses TRBV28 and TRBJ2-7; 8 bases align to TRBD1. Germline V CDR1 and CDR2: MDHEN, SYDVKM. The CDR3 has 17 residues. V dropped 6 bases and J dropped 2; count of bases not matched to a gene: 15. The CDR3 here is CASSSPRTDRGPYEQYF. For the CDR3, the DNA is TGTGCCAGCAGCTCGCCTAGGACTGACAGGGGACCCTACGAGCAGTACTTC. Using reference TRBV28 and TRBJ2-7 for the parts outside the CDR3, the full variable domain is DVKVTQSSRYLVKRTGEKVFLECVQDMDHENMFWYRQDPGLGLRLIYFSYDVKMKEKGDIPEGYSVSREKKERFSLILESASTNQTSMYLCASSSPRTDRGPYEQYFGPGTRLTVT.

With respect to this clone: Other DNA variants within this sample encode the same CDR3. The rearrangement joins TRBV19 to TRBJ2-3, with D perhaps matching TRBD1 or TRBD2 (5 bases each). Germline CDR1 LNHDA, CDR2 SQIVND (reference sequence). The CDR3 loop spans 11 amino acids. Trimming pared 3 bases from V and 9 bases from J, leaving 7 bases between. The CDR3 protein is CASSIGDTQYF. The DNA of the CDR3 is TGTGCCAGTAGTATTGGGGACACGCAGTATTTT.

The chain links TRBV13 to TRBJ1-2; no clear D. Per the germline V gene, CDR1 is PRHDT and CDR2 is FYEKMQ (reference sequence). Trimming removed 4 bases at V and 6 bases at J, with 12 bases between. There are 13 residues in the CDR3. As DNA, the CDR3 is TGTGCCAGCAGCTACCGGGGAGAGCATGGCTACACCTTC. Residues: CASSYRGEHGYTF. The full variable domain, completed using reference TRBV13 and TRBJ1-2, is AAGVIQSPRHLIKEKRETATLKCYPIPRHDTVYWYQQGPGQDPQFLISFYEKMQSDKGSIPDRFSAQQFSDYHSELNMSSLELGDSALYFCASSYRGEHGYTFGSGTRLTVV.

This chain joins TRBV6-1 and TRBJ2-1; D is perhaps TRBD1 (7 bases). Trimming removed 2 bases at V and 7 bases at J, with 24 bases between. This CDR3 spans 18 amino acids. The V gene's germline CDR1 is MNHNS and CDR2 SASEGT. CDR3 sequence reads: CASSERGIRGDFRNEQFF. The CDR3 coding sequence is TGTGCCAGCAGTGAAAGAGGGATCAGGGGGGATTTTAGGAATGAGCAGTTCTTC.

The chain carries TRBV2 and TRBJ2-4; 12 bases line up with TRBD2. Germline trimming cut 5 bases from V and 2 bases from J; bases unmatched to any gene: 16. CDR1 is SNHLY and CDR2 is FYNNEI in the germline V gene. The CDR3 extends over 20 amino acids. The CDR3 protein is CASSQRLLAGGIRSKNIQYF. Written as DNA, the CDR3 is TGTGCCAGCAGTCAACGCCTTCTAGCGGGAGGGATAAGGTCCAAAAACATTCAGTACTTC.

This sequence joins TRBV9 and TRBJ1-5; D gene ambiguous. The CDR3 covers 14 residues. V lost 4 bases to trimming and J lost 2 bases, with 10 bases between them. CDR1 SGDLS and CDR2 YYNGEE come from the germline V gene. CDR3 protein: CASSPREGNQPQHF. The DNA of the CDR3 is TGTGCCAGCAGCCCAAGGGAGGGCAATCAGCCCCAGCATTTT.

This clone was counted a single time. The chain carries TRBV5-1 and TRBJ2-1; D perhaps matches TRBD2 (6 bases). CDR1 is SGHRS, CDR2 YFSETQ, per germline. This CDR3 has 15 residues. Deletions cut 1 base from V and 9 bases from J, with 17 bases between. The chain's CDR3 is CASSLSGWDGGEQFF. CDR3 sequence (DNA): TGCGCCAGCAGCTTGTCAGGGTGGGACGGGGGTGAGCAGTTCTTC. The full variable domain, rest sourced from reference TRBV5-1 and TRBJ2-1, is KAGVTQTPRYLIKTRGQQVTLSCSPISGHRSVSWYQQTPGQGLQFLFEYFSETQRNKGNFPGRFSGRQFSNSRSEMNVSTLELGDSALYLCASSLSGWDGGEQFFGPGTRLTVL.

The V gene is TRBV7-9, the J gene TRBJ2-1, with TRBD2 matching 11 bases. Germline CDR1 SEHNR, CDR2 FQNEAQ (reference sequence). J was trimmed by 9 bases and V by 5 bases; bases with no gene match: 15. The CDR3 spans 17 residues. The CDR3 nucleotides read TGTGCCAGCAGCCGTTTTGGACTAGCGGGCACCAGAGGTGAGCAGTTCTTC. Amino acid sequence: CASSRFGLAGTRGEQFF.

The chain combines TRBV24-1 with TRBJ1-4, with 9 nucleotides matching TRBD1. V was pared by 5 bases and J by 0 bases, with 6 bases of the junction left unmatched. The CDR3 spans 17 residues. Germline V gene sequence: CDR1 KGHDR, CDR2 SFDVKD. CDR3 sequence: CATSGSDRGATNEKLFF. In DNA form, the CDR3 reads TGTGCCACCAGTGGCTCGGACAGGGGAGCAACTAATGAAAAACTGTTTTTT.

CDR3 sequence: CASSGGGNTEAFF. The CDR3 DNA sequence: TGTGCCAGCTCCGGAGGGGGGAACACTGAAGCTTTCTTT. V gene TRBV18 combines with J gene TRBJ1-1; perhaps TRBD1 as D (6 bases). V shed 6 bases and J shed 1 base, with 9 bases lying between them. Germline V gives CDR1 KGHSH, CDR2 LQKENI. This CDR3 has 13 residues.

This clone has a handful of counts. The genes are TRBV7-2 and TRBJ2-1; the D is unclear. Trimming left V 4 bases short and J 10 bases short, with 8 bases between. There are 11 residues in the CDR3. CDR1 SGHTA and CDR2 FQGNSA come from the germline V gene. Here the CDR3 DNA reads TGTGCCAGCAGCTATTTGAGGGAGCAGTTCTTC. Translation: CASSYLREQFF.

CDR3 in amino acids: CASSQYPSGGYGYTF. The CDR3 bases are TGCGCCAGCAGCCAATACCCCTCGGGCGGCTATGGCTACACCTTC. The rearrangement uses TRBV4-3 and TRBJ1-2, with unresolved D. CDR3 size: 15 residues. CDR1 and CDR2 from the germline V gene are LGHNA and YSLEER. The V and J ends lost 2 bases and 4 bases respectively, with 14 bases between them.